These 3 T cell receptor beta chains originate from one sample sequenced in a study of cytomegalovirus exposure and HLA in healthy donors. It was with 60 Vbeta and 13 Jbeta primers that the PCR ran. Repertoires were generated with immunoSEQ multiplex PCR, while TCRdb's copy carries only in-frame clones and drops some. The sample has around 100,000 clones; approximately 70% are singletons. Sequencing was carried out using PBMCs. The receptor set was obtained from a woman aged 25 to 39 in good health and CMV-seronegative.

The chain links TRBV2 to TRBJ2-1, with a tentative D call TRBD2 (6 bases). V lost 4 bases, J lost 1 base, and 14 bases lay in between. The CDR3 contains 16 residues. The germline V gene has CDR1 SNHLY and CDR2 FYNNEI. The CDR3 DNA is TGTGCCAGCAGTGGGGCCGGGGGTGGATCCTACAATGAGCAGTTCTTC. This sequence encodes CASSGAGGGSYNEQFF.

V and J are TRBV27 and TRBJ1-2; the match to TRBD1 covers 7 bases. Looked up from germline, CDR1 is MNHEY and CDR2 is SMNVEV (reference sequence). V lost 4 bases to trimming and J lost 1 base; unmatched junction nucleotides: 9. CDR3 length equals 16 residues. CDR3 in DNA: TGTGCCAGCAGTTCCGACAGGGTACCCCTTAACTATGGCTACACCTTC. Its protein is CASSSDRVPLNYGYTF.

V gene TRBV18 combines with J gene TRBJ2-3; a possible D gene is TRBD2 (6 bases). The V and J ends lost 0 bases and 4 bases respectively, with 11 bases between them. The germline V gene encodes CDR1 KGHSH and CDR2 LQKENI. CDR3 length: 15 amino acids. The CDR3 reads CASSPPLRDPDTQYF. Here the CDR3 DNA reads TGTGCCAGCTCACCACCTCTGCGGGACCCAGATACGCAGTATTTT.